The 5 T cell receptor beta chains given below trace back to one sample, sequenced in a study of blood T cell repertoires in COVID-19. This table comes from immunoSEQ multiplex PCR, and its TCRdb copy is limited to in-frame clones, with some not included. This sample has approximately 200,000 clones, with 88% found just once. The sample was peripheral blood. The receptor source for this set is a man between 65 and 79 years old with acute or convalescent COVID-19.

In this sample, this clone turned up a few times. This sequence joins TRBV7-3 and TRBJ2-1, with TRBD2 matching over 9 bases. After removal of 5 bases from V and 0 bases from J, the junction contained 11 bases not matched to a gene. Per the germline V gene, CDR1 is SGHTA and CDR2 is FQGTGA. The CDR3 is 18 residues long. The CDR3 is CASSRLAGGKNSYNEQFF. CDR3 nucleotide sequence: TGTGCCAGCAGCCGGTTGGCGGGAGGGAAAAACTCCTACAATGAGCAGTTCTTC.

The rearrangement uses TRBV2 and TRBJ2-4; D is perhaps TRBD1 (6 bases). From germline, CDR1 is SNHLY and CDR2 FYNNEI. Trimming took off 5 bases at V and 1 base at J, with 18 bases between the two ends. The CDR3 loop spans 17 amino acids. CDR3: CASSLDSGGLAKNIQYF. DNA for the CDR3: TGTGCCAGCAGTCTGGACAGTGGGGGCCTCGCCAAAAACATTCAGTACTTC. Using reference TRBV2 and TRBJ2-4 for the parts outside the CDR3, the full variable domain is EPEVTQTPSHQVTQMGQEVILRCVPISNHLYFYWYRQILGQKVEFLVSFYNNEISEKSEIFDDQFSVERPDGSNFTLKIRSTKLEDSAMYFCASSLDSGGLAKNIQYFGAGTRLSVL.

Of note for this clone: Since a much larger clone is just one base distant, this may be a read error. The chain links TRBV6-6 to TRBJ1-2; 7 nucleotides line up with TRBD1. Germline lookup yields CDR1 MNHNY and CDR2 SVGAGI (reference sequence). V was clipped by 5 bases and J by 4 bases; unmatched bases: 4. The CDR3 totals 13 residues. The CDR3 is CASSTTGLYGYTF. For the CDR3, the DNA is TGTGCCAGCAGTACGACAGGGCTCTATGGCTACACCTTC.

The chain has TRBV7-2 and TRBJ1-1; D not certain. Germline V gene sequence: CDR1 SGHTA, CDR2 FQGNSA. The CDR3 sequence is 13 residues long. The V and J ends lost 5 bases and 2 bases respectively, with 9 bases between them. The CDR3 nucleotides are TGTGCCAGCAGCCTTGTCCCTAACACTGAAGCTTTCTTT. It yields the protein CASSLVPNTEAFF.

This chain links TRBV2 with TRBJ2-3; D call uncertain. The CDR3 totals 15 residues. The V end was cut by 10 bases, the J end by 2 bases, with 19 bases between. Per the germline V gene, CDR1 is SNHLY and CDR2 is FYNNEI. Written as DNA, the CDR3 is TGTGCCACACGAGATCCCAAAGAAACCACAGATACGCAGTATTTT. This gives the protein CATRDPKETTDTQYF.